The 19 T cell receptor beta chains listed next were all sequenced from one sample in a study of blood T cell repertoires in COVID-19. Libraries were prepared by immunoSEQ multiplex PCR; TCRdb keeps only in-frame clonotypes and omits some of them. The sample contains 250,000 to 350,000 clones, roughly 90% of which appear only once. Material: peripheral blood. All receptors derive from a woman younger than 45 with COVID-19, enrolled during active disease.

The rearrangement joins TRBV1 to TRBJ2-2; TRBD2, the table's D call, was not compared with the DNA. TRBV1 is an annotated pseudogene. The CDR3 extends over 16 amino acids. In DNA form, the CDR3 reads TGCACCAGCAGCCACTGGCGGGGGGGAGACACCGGGGAGCTGTTTTTT. It is translated as CTSSHWRGGDTGELFF.

V gene TRBV9 combines with J gene TRBJ2-5; D perhaps matches TRBD2 (7 bases). CDR1 is SGDLS and CDR2 is YYNGEE in the germline V gene. V was cut by 0 bases and J by 4 bases, with 16 bases left in between. CDR3 length: 16 amino acids. This CDR3 is CASSVGVAAGAETQYF. CDR3 nucleotides: TGTGCCAGCAGCGTAGGAGTAGCGGCGGGGGCAGAGACCCAGTACTTC. Using reference TRBV9 and TRBJ2-5 for the parts outside the CDR3, the full variable domain is DSGVTQTPKHLITATGQRVTLRCSPRSGDLSVYWYQQSLDQGLQFLIQYYNGEERAKGNILERFSAQQFPDLHSELNLSSLELGDSALYFCASSVGVAAGAETQYFGPGTRLLVL.

A note on this clone: The sample holds other DNA sequences that translate to the same CDR3. The V gene is TRBV7-8, the J gene TRBJ1-5, with TRBD1 identical over 11 bases. CDR3 length: 14 residues. V lost 5 bases and J lost 7; bases outside the gene matches: 4. Germline lookup yields CDR1 SGHVS and CDR2 FQNEAQ. The CDR3 sequence is CASSRDRGNQPQHF. CDR3 sequence (DNA): TGTGCCAGCAGCAGGGACAGGGGGAACCAGCCCCAGCATTTT.

This clone appeared a single time. The gene calls are TRBV7-9 and TRBJ2-7; no reliable D call. CDR1 SEHNR and CDR2 FQNEAQ come from the germline V gene (reference sequence). The CDR3 is made up of 12 amino acids. V was pared by 2 bases and J by 1 base, with 3 bases between. The CDR3 loop reads CASSLQSYEQYF. The CDR3 coding sequence is TGTGCCAGCAGCTTACAATCCTACGAGCAGTACTTC.

The chain has TRBV12-5 and TRBJ2-7; 8 bases agree with TRBD2. Trimming at V came to 4 bases and at J to 3 bases, leaving 5 bases not matched to a gene. CDR1 is LGHNT, CDR2 FRNRAP, per germline. CDR3 size: 14 residues. Here the CDR3 DNA reads TGTGCTAGTGGTTCCGGGACTAGAGGCTACGAGCAGTACTTC. Translated: CASGSGTRGYEQYF.

The chain couples TRBV27 to TRBJ2-7; TRBD2 is a possible D gene (6 bases). CDR1 is MNHEY and CDR2 is SMNVEV in the germline V gene (reference sequence). The ends were cut back, 3 bases at V and 6 bases at J, with 12 bases in the middle. CDR3 size: 13 residues. CDR3 in DNA: TGTGCCAGCAGTTTTTTCATGGGGGGCGAGCAGTACTTC. Encoded protein: CASSFFMGGEQYF.

The rearrangement joins TRBV7-2 to TRBJ2-3, with TRBD2 matching 10 bases. This CDR3 region has 16 residues. The trim removed 5 bases at V and 4 bases at J, leaving 9 bases unmatched. The V gene's germline CDR1 is SGHTA and CDR2 FQGNSA. The CDR3 DNA sequence: TGTGCCAGCAGCGCAAAACTAGCGGGATTCGCAGATACGCAGTATTTT. It is translated as CASSAKLAGFADTQYF. The whole variable domain, remainder taken from reference TRBV7-2 and TRBJ2-3, is GAGVSQSPSNKVTEKGKDVELRCDPISGHTALYWYRQSLGQGLEFLIYFQGNSAPDKSGLPSDRFSAERTGGSVSTLTIQRTQQEDSAVYLCASSAKLAGFADTQYFGPGTRLTVL.

This sequence joins TRBV30 and TRBJ1-2, with D unclear. Per the germline V gene, CDR1 is GTSNPN and CDR2 is SVGIG (reference sequence). The CDR3 loop spans 13 amino acids. Trimming left V 0 bases short and J 8 bases short, with 13 bases between. CDR3 nucleotides: TGTGCCTGGAGTGTATCCCCGACTCACGGCTACACCTTC. Its translation is CAWSVSPTHGYTF.

CDR3 region: CASSLGTLGVEVYNEQFF. DNA for the CDR3: TGTGCCAGCAGCTTAGGGACTTTAGGCGTTGAGGTATACAATGAGCAGTTCTTC. This chain uses TRBV7-8 with TRBJ2-1; D perhaps matches TRBD2 (5 bases). CDR1 SGHVS and CDR2 FQNEAQ come from the germline V gene. This CDR3 region has 18 residues. V was pared by 1 base and J by 4 bases, with 20 bases between.

This clone occurred once. The chain employs TRBV6-1 and TRBJ1-2; 8 bases fit TRBD1. The trim removed 3 bases at V and 7 bases at J, leaving 10 bases unmatched. The CDR3 contains 15 residues. From germline, CDR1 is MNHNS and CDR2 SASEGT. The CDR3 loop reads CASSDSFQGARGYTF. CDR3 sequence (DNA): TGTGCCAGCAGTGATTCCTTCCAGGGGGCGCGTGGCTACACCTTC.

The chain recombines TRBV9 with TRBJ1-3, with 12 nucleotides matching TRBD1. Trimming took 3 bases from V and 8 from J; bases not matched to a gene: 9. Germline CDR1 reads SGDLS; CDR2 reads YYNGEE. The CDR3 runs to 16 residues. The CDR3 protein is CASSAWDRGRGDTIYF. CDR3 sequence (DNA): TGTGCCAGCAGCGCCTGGGACAGGGGGCGCGGAGACACCATATATTTT.

The chain has TRBV7-9 and TRBJ2-1; 9 nucleotides agree with TRBD1. The V and J ends lost 5 bases and 10 bases, in that order; junction bases with no gene match: 12. Per germline, CDR1 SEHNR and CDR2 FQNEAQ (reference sequence). There are 15 residues in the CDR3. The CDR3 DNA sequence: TGTGCCAGCAGCCCTAAGGGACAGGGTCAGGGGGAGCAGTTCTTC. Its protein product is CASSPKGQGQGEQFF.

The V and J genes are TRBV9 and TRBJ2-5, with TRBD1 matching over 9 bases. Trimming at V came to 4 bases and at J to 5 bases, leaving 9 bases not matched to a gene. Germline assignment: CDR1 SGDLS and CDR2 YYNGEE. This CDR3 comprises 15 residues. Here the CDR3 reads CASSTTGGTGETQYF. The CDR3 region has the DNA TGTGCCAGCAGCACCACAGGGGGCACAGGGGAGACCCAGTACTTC.

This sequence joins TRBV11-2 and TRBJ2-1; 7 nucleotides match TRBD2. The CDR3 consists of 18 residues. After removal of 4 bases from V and 2 bases from J, the junction contained 14 bases not matched to a gene. Germline V gene data show CDR1 as SGHAT and CDR2 as FQNNGV. CDR3 in amino acids: CASSSITGTTGTYNEQFF. The CDR3 coding sequence is TGTGCCAGCAGCTCGATAACCGGGACTACTGGAACCTACAATGAGCAGTTCTTC.

The chain uses TRBV27 and TRBJ2-1; 8 bases map to TRBD1. This CDR3 has 16 residues. V gave up 4 bases and J gave up 4 bases; unmatched junction bases: 9. The germline CDR1 and CDR2 sequences are MNHEY and SMNVEV (reference sequence). The CDR3 DNA reads as TGTGCCAGCAGTTACACGACAGGGGTCTTTTACAATGAGCAGTTCTTC. Its translation is CASSYTTGVFYNEQFF.

This clone has just one count. This chain uses TRBV10-2 with TRBJ2-3, with D possibly matching TRBD2 (5 bases). The germline gives CDR1 WSHSY, CDR2 SAAADI. V dropped 5 bases and J dropped 2 bases, with 8 bases sitting between them. The CDR3 contains 13 residues. CDR3 amino acids: CASSLLATDTQYF. DNA of the CDR3: TGCGCCAGCAGTCTCCTAGCCACAGATACGCAGTATTTT.

This chain links TRBV7-8 with TRBJ2-7; perhaps TRBD2 as D (5 bases). The ends were cut back, 3 bases at V and 2 bases at J, with 14 bases in the middle. The length of the CDR3 is 15 residues. From germline, CDR1 is SGHVS and CDR2 FQNEAQ. CDR3 protein: CASSLVDLSTYEQYF. The DNA of the CDR3 is TGTGCCAGCAGCTTGGTGGACTTAAGTACCTACGAGCAGTACTTC.

The chain carries TRBV6-5 and TRBJ2-7, with D uncertain. Trimming stripped 9 bases from V and 0 bases from J, with 9 bases between. The CDR3 contains 12 residues. Per germline, CDR1 MNHEY and CDR2 SVGAGI. CDR3 loop: CASFKSSYEQYF. The CDR3 bases are TGTGCCAGTTTCAAGAGCTCCTACGAGCAGTACTTC.

This clone showed up just once. Other DNA sequences of this sample code for an identical CDR3. The genes are TRBV19 and TRBJ1-1; maybe TRBD1 (6 bases). The length of the CDR3 is 14 residues. Germline CDR1 reads LNHDA; CDR2 reads SQIVND (reference sequence). Trimming removed 5 bases from V and 2 bases from J, with 12 bases in between. The CDR3 nucleotides read TGTGCCAGTAGTGTACAGGGCGCTAACACTGAAGCTTTCTTT. This codes for CASSVQGANTEAFF.